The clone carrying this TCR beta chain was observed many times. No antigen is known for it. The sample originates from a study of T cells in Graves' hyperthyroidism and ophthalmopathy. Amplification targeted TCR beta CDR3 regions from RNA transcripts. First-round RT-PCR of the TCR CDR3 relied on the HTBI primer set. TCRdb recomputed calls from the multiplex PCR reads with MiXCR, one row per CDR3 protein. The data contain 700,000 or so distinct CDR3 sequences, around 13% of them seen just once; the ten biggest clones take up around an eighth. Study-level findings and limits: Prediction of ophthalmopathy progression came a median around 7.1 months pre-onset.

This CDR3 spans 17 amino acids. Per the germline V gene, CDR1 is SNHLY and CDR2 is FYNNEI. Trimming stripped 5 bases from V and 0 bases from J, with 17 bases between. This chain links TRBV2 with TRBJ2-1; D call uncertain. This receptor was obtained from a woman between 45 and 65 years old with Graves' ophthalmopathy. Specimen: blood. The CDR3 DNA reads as TGTGCCAGCAGTAAATATGTGAGGCGAAACTCCTACAATGAGCAGTTCTTC. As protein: CASSKYVRRNSYNEQFF.